The T cell receptor beta chain under discussion was sequenced for a study of tacrolimus-resistant gene-edited T cells for transplant recipients (TCRdb year 2020). General notes on the study: Clonality and the number of clones in expanded FKBP12 knockout CMV-specific T cell products were compared with those in unedited CMV-specific T cell products using TCRbeta sequencing. To rule out clonal outgrowth driven by transformation after gene editing, repertoire sequencing was carried out as a safety check. Sequencing covered a couple of donors, and each donor provided one unedited and one FKBP12 knockout CMV-specific T cell product.

The sample's treatment or condition label, in plain terms: CRISPR-Cas9 RNP knockout of FKBP12 using synthetic sgRNA#2. Before enrichment with an IFNgamma secretion assay kit, PBMCs were stimulated for under 7 hours using overlapping CMV pp65 and IE-1 peptide pools. FKBP12 knockout was performed on day 7 by electroporating Cas9 ribonucleoprotein using an Amaxa 4D-Nucleofector. Enriched CMV-specific T cells were expanded in culture with recombinant human IL-7 and IL-15. Before being cryopreserved, the T cell products spent around 20 days in culture. After activation, CMV-specific T cells were enriched from PBMCs based on IFNgamma secretion. Recombinant Streptococcus pyogenes Cas9 protein precomplexed with FKBP12-specific sgRNA was contained in the ribonucleoprotein complexes. Synthetic sgRNA#2 was chosen for later experiments because it was the most effective guide and the GMP-preferred guide. V lost 6 bases and J lost 7 bases; the stretch between them is 7 bases long. Including the terminal cysteine and phenylalanine, the CDR3 comprises 11 residues. Just the 33-base CDR3 DNA is kept, in frame starting at base 1. As encoded in the germline V gene, CDR1 is ENHRY while CDR2 is SYGVKD.

This clone is termed medium-sized (0.01 to 0.1%). No base-level quality is on record; no much larger clone is a single base apart. Other DNA sequences from this sample encode an identical CDR3 as well. Here is what the overall study found, with its caveats: The repertoire comparisons shown in Figure 5 rested on n = 2. It was concluded by the authors that the TCRbeta repertoire was not drastically skewed by gene editing and that excessive clonal expansion was not caused by gene editing. Knockout and unedited products had comparable clonality, top-10 clone read coverage, and total clone numbers. Repertoires showed no Morisita similarity between donors but high similarity between knockout and unedited products from the same donor.

TCRbeta sequencing used genomic DNA through the immunoSEQ service. In the source study's methods: Repertoires were analyzed with immunoSEQ ANALYZER 3.0, computing Morisita similarity, clonality, top-10 clone coverage and total clone counts. On the clonality scale, a value of 1 indicated a monoclonal product, while lower values indicated more diverse products. What TCRdb holds here is the immuneACCESS table cut down to in-frame rearrangements. Part of the clones is not present; checked against another copy, under half of the missing clones reflect an unresolved V gene, and the others are unexplained. From that table come the V and J calls and clone size; the DNA was used to work out D and trimming. For this sample there are about 750 clones; around 40% appear just once. Around four fifths of the sample comes from the top ten.

The clonotype comes from a human donor in good health, a blood donor. Here the sequenced sample was a CMV-specific product grown in culture, taken from cells with FKBP12 knockout. The sample's cell subset or site label is to be understood as: expanded CMV-specific T cell product isolated by IFNgamma secretion after CMV peptide stimulation. The chain was built from TRBV10-3 and TRBJ2-1; a tentative D call is TRBD2 (6 bases match). For the CDR3, the sequence is CAISAGNEQFF. The nucleotide sequence reads as follows: TGTGCCATCAGCGCGGGGAATGAGCAGTTCTTC.